A single sample gave rise to the 17 T cell receptor beta chains below, sequenced in a study of T cell responses to AZD1222 COVID-19 vaccine. Repertoires were generated with immunoSEQ multiplex PCR, while TCRdb's copy carries only in-frame clones and drops some. The sample records 120,000 to 150,000 clones, roughly 93% being singletons. The material sequenced was peripheral blood, taken 28 days after the second AZD1222 dose. Every receptor here comes from an adult who received the AZD1222 COVID-19 vaccine.

The chain recombines TRBV25-1 with TRBJ2-1; D call uncertain. Germline assignment: CDR1 MGHDK and CDR2 SYGVNS. The germline V and J ends were trimmed by 8 bases and 6 bases, with 11 bases remaining between them. The CDR3 spans 12 residues. CDR3 residues: CASQQYPNEQFF. CDR3 nucleotide sequence: TGTGCCAGCCAGCAGTATCCCAATGAGCAGTTCTTC.

This chain uses TRBV19 with TRBJ2-5; D is undetermined. Deletions cut 3 bases from V and 2 bases from J, with 19 bases between. The CDR3 totals 17 residues. Germline CDR1 reads LNHDA; CDR2 reads SQIVND (reference sequence). CDR3 sequence (DNA): TGTGCCAGTAGTATCGTCTTCTCGAGGATTTCACAAGAGACCCAGTACTTC. This sequence encodes CASSIVFSRISQETQYF.

The chain couples TRBV12-3 or TRBV12-4 to TRBJ1-1; TRBD1 agrees at 7 bases. The V and J ends lost 8 bases and 5 bases, in that order; junction bases with no gene match: 8. The CDR3 totals 13 residues. The CDR3: CASDEQGGTEAFF. The CDR3 nucleotides are TGTGCCAGCGACGAGCAGGGGGGGACTGAAGCTTTCTTT.

The chain has TRBV5-1 and TRBJ2-3; no firm D call. V dropped 4 bases and J dropped 9 bases, with 18 bases sitting between them. The CDR3 consists of 14 residues. Germline-derived CDR1 and CDR2 are SGHRS and YFSETQ. CDR3 in DNA: TGCGCCAGCAGCGTAAATCCAGACCCCGGGACGCAGTATTTT. Its translation: CASSVNPDPGTQYF.

This chain joins TRBV5-1 and TRBJ2-1, with 9 bases identical to TRBD1. Germline V gene lookup returns CDR1 SGHRS and CDR2 YFSETQ. V shed 4 bases, J shed 10 bases, and the junction held 3 bases outside the gene matches. This CDR3 comprises 12 residues. The DNA of the CDR3 is TGCGCCAGCAGCCAGGGGACAGGGGAGCAGTTCTTC. Translated: CASSQGTGEQFF.

This chain links TRBV24-1 with TRBJ1-2; maybe TRBD1 (6 bases). CDR1 KGHDR and CDR2 SFDVKD come from the germline V gene. The V and J ends lost 8 bases and 2 bases respectively, with 8 bases between them. This CDR3 has 12 amino acids. CDR3 DNA sequence: TGTGCCACCATCACAGGGAACTATGGCTACACCTTC. Protein product: CATITGNYGYTF.

V is TRBV19 and J is TRBJ1-2, with 8 bases lining up with TRBD1. The CDR3 extends over 15 amino acids. In germline, CDR1 is LNHDA, CDR2 SQIVND (reference sequence). The J segment lost 3 bases and the V segment lost 3 bases, leaving 6 bases of the junction unmatched. CDR3: CASSIQAGGYYGYTF. CDR3 coding DNA: TGTGCCAGTAGTATTCAGGCAGGGGGCTACTATGGCTACACCTTC.

The V gene is TRBV6-5, the J gene TRBJ1-5; possible D gene TRBD1, 5 bases. CDR3 length equals 14 residues. Trimming shortened V by 5 bases and J by 3 bases, and 11 bases separated the two germline ends. Looked up from germline, CDR1 is MNHEY and CDR2 is SVGAGI. CDR3 loop: CASSPDSLNQPQHF. The CDR3 DNA reads as TGTGCCAGCAGTCCCGACAGCCTCAATCAGCCCCAGCATTTT.

The chain couples TRBV27 to TRBJ2-2, with TRBD2 as a possible D gene (5 bases). The CDR3 length is 14 residues. Per germline, CDR1 MNHEY and CDR2 SMNVEV (reference sequence). The ends were cut back, 5 bases at V and 4 bases at J, with 11 bases in the middle. The CDR3 here is CASSRDYPTGELFF. CDR3 DNA sequence: TGTGCCAGCAGTCGAGACTATCCCACCGGGGAGCTGTTTTTT.

CDR3 protein: CASTGTYPAEGYTF. In DNA form, the CDR3 reads TGTGCCAGCACAGGGACCTACCCTGCGGAAGGCTACACCTTC. The chain has TRBV6-5 and TRBJ1-2; D may be TRBD1 (5 bases). Germline CDR1 is MNHEY and CDR2 is SVGAGI. Deletions cut 7 bases from V and 8 bases from J, with 20 bases between. The CDR3 runs 14 residues.

The V call is TRBV2, the J call TRBJ1-6; 7 bases are a match to TRBD1. This CDR3 has 16 amino acids. The germline CDR1 and CDR2 sequences are SNHLY and FYNNEI. With V trimmed by 1 base and J by 6 bases, 6 bases remained unmatched. The CDR3 region has the DNA TGTGCCAGCAGTGAAGGAGGGGGCAGCCTTAATTCACCCCTCCACTTT. Amino acid sequence: CASSEGGGSLNSPLHF. Looking up the rest from reference TRBV2 and TRBJ1-6 gives the full variable domain: EPEVTQTPSHQVTQMGQEVILRCVPISNHLYFYWYRQILGQKVEFLVSFYNNEISEKSEIFDDQFSVERPDGSNFTLKIRSTKLEDSAMYFCASSEGGGSLNSPLHFGNGTRLTVT.

This chain uses TRBV9 with TRBJ2-1; 10 bases match TRBD2. There are 15 residues in the CDR3. Germline V gene lookup returns CDR1 SGDLS and CDR2 YYNGEE. J gave up 7 bases and V 0 bases, and 4 bases lay outside the gene matches. In DNA, the CDR3 is TGTGCCAGCAGCGTAGCCCTAGCGGGGGATAATGAGCAGTTCTTC. Its translation is CASSVALAGDNEQFF.

The J gene is TRBJ2-2, the V gene TRBV7-9, with 10 bases that match TRBD1. The length of the CDR3 is 13 residues. J gave up 10 bases and V 3 bases, and 2 bases lay outside the gene matches. Germline V gene lookup returns CDR1 SEHNR and CDR2 FQNEAQ (reference sequence). The DNA of the CDR3 is TGTGCCAGCAGCTTCGGGACAGGGGTGGAGCTGTTTTTT. It specifies CASSFGTGVELFF.

This clone was seen a single time. The rearrangement joins TRBV7-3 to TRBJ1-1, with a possible D match to TRBD1 (6 bases). CDR1 and CDR2 from the germline V gene are SGHTA and FQGTGA. CDR3 size: 13 residues. V lost 5 bases, J lost 2 bases, and 9 bases lay in between. The CDR3 DNA sequence: TGTGCCAGCAGCCGGACAGTCAACACTGAAGCTTTCTTT. This sequence encodes CASSRTVNTEAFF.

In this sample, this clone turned up once. The gene calls are TRBV2 and TRBJ1-1; 7 bases fit TRBD1. V shed 8 bases, J shed 0 bases, and the junction held 6 bases outside the gene matches. Looked up from germline, CDR1 is SNHLY and CDR2 is FYNNEI. The CDR3 totals 14 residues. In DNA form, the CDR3 reads TGTGCCAGCCGGAATAGGGGGCTGAACACTGAAGCTTTCTTT. This translates into CASRNRGLNTEAFF.

This clone was counted once. The V call is TRBV6-5, the J call TRBJ1-2; D is perhaps TRBD1 (5 bases). V dropped 0 bases and J dropped 7 bases, with 12 bases sitting between them. CDR3 length: 14 residues. Germline lookup yields CDR1 MNHEY and CDR2 SVGAGI. CDR3 bases: TGTGCCAGCAGTTACTCTGAGGGGCCTGGTGGCTACACCTTC. Its protein product is CASSYSEGPGGYTF.

The V gene is TRBV20-1, the J gene TRBJ1-1; D unresolved. This CDR3 contains 11 residues. The V end was cut by 3 bases, the J end by 3 bases, with 5 bases between. CDR1 and CDR2 (germline): DFQATT, SNEGSKA (reference sequence). The CDR3 spells CSASPYTEAFF. CDR3 coding DNA: TGCAGTGCTAGCCCTTACACTGAAGCTTTCTTT.